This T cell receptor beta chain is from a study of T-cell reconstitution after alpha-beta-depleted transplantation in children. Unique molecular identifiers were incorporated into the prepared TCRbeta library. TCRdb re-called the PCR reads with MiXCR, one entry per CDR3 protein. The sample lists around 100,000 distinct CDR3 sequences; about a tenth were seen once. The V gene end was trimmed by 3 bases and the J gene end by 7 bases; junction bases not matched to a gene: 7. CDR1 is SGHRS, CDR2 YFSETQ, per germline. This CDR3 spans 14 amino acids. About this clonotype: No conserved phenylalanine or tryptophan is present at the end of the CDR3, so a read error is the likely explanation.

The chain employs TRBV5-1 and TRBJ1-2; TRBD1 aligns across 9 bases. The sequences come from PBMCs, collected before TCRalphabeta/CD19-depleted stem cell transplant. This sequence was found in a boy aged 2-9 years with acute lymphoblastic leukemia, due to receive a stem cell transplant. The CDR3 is CASSSQGAPLGYTY. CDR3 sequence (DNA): TGCGCCAGCAGCTCACAGGGGGCACCGCTTGGCTACACCTAC.